This TCR beta chain was found in a study of regulatory T cells in long-lasting Graves disease. Study-wide background: Graves' disease counted as persistent after over 5 years of antithyroid drugs with positive TSH receptor antibodies. Whole-study findings and limits: Newly diagnosed Graves' patients exceeded persistent ones in TCR diversity. Analyses excluded thyroid tissue, covering peripheral blood alone. Repertoires from persistent disease leaned toward TRBV28, TRBJ1-2 and TRBJ2-5.

Noted time point: persistent/refractory GD, antithyroid drugs over 5 years with positive TRAb. Extracted PBMC RNA gave rise to the TCR library. Through Arm-PCR of CDR3 regions and iRepertoire HTBI primers, TCR beta libraries were built. TCRdb analysed the multiplex PCR reads with MiXCR anew, one entry per CDR3 protein. The table lists 450,000 or so distinct CDR3 sequences, around a fifth of them singletons. CDR3 length: 13 residues. Deletions cut 10 bases from V and 2 bases from J, with 11 bases between. This clonotype was counted ten times or more. Its antigen is unknown. The V gene is TRBV12-3 or TRBV12-4, the J gene TRBJ2-2; weak D call: TRBD2 (5 bases). Sequenced here: peripheral blood mononuclear cells (PBMCs), sampled when the disease was refractory, from a patient treated with antithyroid drugs. The sequence was collected from a female donor with Graves disease. In DNA, the CDR3 is TGTGCCAACACGGCGGGTAACACCGGGGAGCTGTTTTTT. Translation gives CANTAGNTGELFF.